This T cell receptor (beta chain) was profiled in a study of T-cell reconstitution after alpha-beta-depleted transplantation in children. Regarding the study as a whole: Roughly two months post-transplant, alpha-beta T cells reportedly originated from several hundred graft clones that had expanded. At the one-year point after transplant, T-cell counts and TCRbeta diversity were found to come mostly from T cells that had been newly produced. High day-60 TCRbeta diversity in some patients came from surviving recipient T cells and thymic progenitors.

Preparation of the TCRbeta library involved a method that used unique molecular identifiers. TCRdb ran MiXCR on the PCR reads and lists one entry per CDR3 protein. The data contain tens of thousands of distinct CDR3 sequences, roughly 8.7% of them singletons. Ten or more counts support this clonotype. The antigen is unknown. This CDR3 comprises 19 residues. V was clipped by 6 bases and J by 0 bases; unmatched bases: 14. The V gene's germline CDR1 is MNHEY and CDR2 SVGEGT. The sequencing here drew on PBMCs, mostly from graft donor cells, taken 60 days after TCRalphabeta/CD19-depleted stem cell transplant. The receptor comes from a male patient between 2 and 9 years old who had a stem cell transplant for chronic granulomatous disease, so the T cells may come from the graft donor. The chain has TRBV6-2 or TRBV6-3 and TRBJ2-4, with 10 bases aligning to TRBD2. CDR3 DNA sequence: TGTGCCAGCAGGATCGGACTAGCGGACCTAGGGATAGCCAAAAACATTCAGTACTTC. Its protein is CASRIGLADLGIAKNIQYF.